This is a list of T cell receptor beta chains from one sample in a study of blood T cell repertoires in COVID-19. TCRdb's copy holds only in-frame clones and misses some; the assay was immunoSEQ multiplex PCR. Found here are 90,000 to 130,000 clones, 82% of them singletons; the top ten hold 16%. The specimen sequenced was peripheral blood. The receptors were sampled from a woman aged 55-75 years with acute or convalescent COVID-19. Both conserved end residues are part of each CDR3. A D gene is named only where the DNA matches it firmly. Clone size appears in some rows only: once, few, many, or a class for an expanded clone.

TGTGCCAGCAGCTTAGCTGCTAGCGGGGGGTCAGATACGCAGTATTTT | CASSLAASGGSDTQYF | . | TRBJ2-3 | TRBV7-9 | TRBD2
TGTGCCAGCAGCTACACGACTAGCGGGGCTAGCACAGATACGCAGTATTTT | CASSYTTSGASTDTQYF | . | TRBJ2-3 | TRBV5-6 | TRBD2
TGTGCCAGCAGTTACCCCCAGGGGGGACAGTACTTC | CASSYPQGGQYF | . | TRBJ2-7 | TRBV6-5 | .
TGTGCCAGCAGTTTCGGGGGCGGGGGCCCCTACAATGAGCAGTTCTTC | CASSFGGGGPYNEQFF | . | TRBJ2-1 | TRBV27 | .
TGTGCCTGGAGTGGAGGGGGCATAGGGGGGCGAATGAACACTGAAGCTTTCTTT | CAWSGGGIGGRMNTEAFF | . | TRBJ1-1 | TRBV30 | TRBD1
TGTGCCTGGAGTCGGGGTGAAGCTTTCTTT | CAWSRGEAFF | once | TRBJ1-1 | TRBV30 | .
TGTGCCAGTAGTATGTACACCCTCTCTGGGGCCAACGTCCTGACTTTC | CASSMYTLSGANVLTF | . | TRBJ2-6 | TRBV19 | .
TGTGCCTCCGGGAGGACAGTGATGCCCTACGAGCAGTACTTC | CASGRTVMPYEQYF | . | TRBJ2-7 | TRBV30 | .
TGTGCCACCAGCAGGGTACAGGGTAACACTGAAGCTTTCTTT | CATSRVQGNTEAFF | . | TRBJ1-1 | TRBV15 | .
TGTGCCAGCAGTCCGGGACAGATCAATCAGCCCCAGCATTTT | CASSPGQINQPQHF | once | TRBJ1-5 | TRBV6-5 | TRBD1
TGTGCCGGTTCCACAGGCGGGGGGTCAGTTGGCTACACCTTC | CAGSTGGGSVGYTF | . | TRBJ1-2 | TRBV30 | .
TGTGCCATCAGTGCGGGTCGGGGAGAATCTCAAGAGACCCAGTACTTC | CAISAGRGESQETQYF | . | TRBJ2-5 | TRBV10-3 | .
TGTGCCAGCAGCTTGGGGCAGACCAGGGGAAATGAGCAGTTCTTC | CASSLGQTRGNEQFF | . | TRBJ2-1 | TRBV7-9 | .
TGTGCCAGCAGCTTAGAGGGACAGCAAAACACTGAAGCTTTCTTT | CASSLEGQQNTEAFF | . | TRBJ1-1 | TRBV7-2 | TRBD1
TGCGCCAGCAGCTTGCGCGGGGGGTTTTCTAGCACAGATACGCAGTATTTT | CASSLRGGFSSTDTQYF | . | TRBJ2-3 | TRBV5-1 | TRBD2
TGTGCCAGCAGTTGGGACAGTGTGAATTCACCCCTCCACTTT | CASSWDSVNSPLHF | . | TRBJ1-6 | TRBV2 | TRBD1
TGTGCCAGCTTACCGGGACAGGGGGACACTGAAGCTTTCTTT | CASLPGQGDTEAFF | . | TRBJ1-1 | TRBV2 | TRBD1
TGCAGCGCAAGACAGGGCTACGAGCAGTACTTC | CSARQGYEQYF | few | TRBJ2-7 | TRBV29-1 | TRBD1
TGTGCCATGGGACAGGGAGTTGAAAAACTGTTTTTT | CAMGQGVEKLFF | . | TRBJ1-4 | TRBV6-5 | TRBD1
TGTGCCAGCAGCTTTTCAGGGCTGGAGACCCAGTACTTC | CASSFSGLETQYF | . | TRBJ2-5 | TRBV7-3 | .
TGTGCCAGCAGTTACTCGATGGCGGGGGGAGTAGATACGCAGTATTTT | CASSYSMAGGVDTQYF | . | TRBJ2-3 | TRBV6-5 | TRBD2
TGTGCCAGCAGCTTAGCTGCGGCTAGCGGGGGGAATGAGCAGTTCTTC | CASSLAAASGGNEQFF | . | TRBJ2-1 | TRBV7-2 | TRBD2
TGCGCCAGCAGCCAAGATCCCGGACTGATCTATGGCTACACCTTC | CASSQDPGLIYGYTF | . | TRBJ1-2 | TRBV4-3 | .
TGCAGCGTTGGGAGGGGGCTGAGGGAAAAACTGTTTTTT | CSVGRGLREKLFF | . | TRBJ1-4 | TRBV29-1 | TRBD1
TGCGCCAGCAGCCTTCCGGGACAGATGAACACTGAAGCTTTCTTT | CASSLPGQMNTEAFF | . | TRBJ1-1 | TRBV4-1 | TRBD1
TGTGCCAGCAGAGCCGGGACAGTACCTCGGGAGACCCAGTACTTC | CASRAGTVPRETQYF | few | TRBJ2-5 | TRBV6-5 | TRBD1
TGTGCCAGCAGCCTCGGCAGGGCGAACACCGGGGAGCTGTTTTTT | CASSLGRANTGELFF | few | TRBJ2-2 | TRBV3-1/TRBV3-2 | .
TGTGCCAGCAGTGACGGGACAGGGGTCCATGGCTACACCTTC | CASSDGTGVHGYTF | . | TRBJ1-2 | TRBV6-4 | TRBD1
TGTGCCAGCAGCCAATTCGGACGGACAGTTAATTCACCCCTCCACTTT | CASSQFGRTVNSPLHF | few | TRBJ1-6 | TRBV4-2 | .
TGTGCCAGTAGTAAGGATGGAGGTAATTCACCCCTCCACTTT | CASSKDGGNSPLHF | . | TRBJ1-6 | TRBV19 | .
TGTGCCACCAGTGATCGGTCCGGTAAGGACAGGAACTATGGCTACACCTTC | CATSDRSGKDRNYGYTF | . | TRBJ1-2 | TRBV24-1 | TRBD1
TGTGCCAGCAGCCCGGGACAGGGGGTCATCGGGGAGCTGTTTTTT | CASSPGQGVIGELFF | . | TRBJ2-2 | TRBV5-4 | TRBD1
TGTGCCAGTAGTATAGTTTTCAGGGGAGAGACCCAGTACTTC | CASSIVFRGETQYF | . | TRBJ2-5 | TRBV19 | .
TGTGCCAGCAGCCGGGGGGACGGGGCCTACAATGAGCAGTTCTTC | CASSRGDGAYNEQFF | . | TRBJ2-1 | TRBV6-2/TRBV6-3 | TRBD2